The 16 T cell receptor beta chains below all came from one sample that was sequenced in a study of shared clonotypes between healthy human individuals. Profiling relied on immunoSEQ multiplex PCR, and the TCRdb table lists in-frame clones only, not all of them. Of around 1 million clones listed, around 80% are singletons. What was sequenced was memory CD4+ T cells sorted from blood. Subset defined: CD45RA-negative fraction. Every receptor here comes from a man aged 18 to 29 in good health.

This clone was detected a few times. The chain carries TRBV9 and TRBJ2-1; 8 bases are shared with TRBD2. Germline V lookup: CDR1 SGDLS, CDR2 YYNGEE. V gave up 0 bases and J gave up 5 bases; unmatched junction bases: 10. This CDR3 is 17 amino acids long. CDR3 sequence (DNA): TGTGCCAGCAGCGTAGTTCACGGGGGGGCCATTAACAATGAGCAGTTCTTC. Its protein is CASSVVHGGAINNEQFF. Complete variable domain (other parts from reference TRBV9 and TRBJ2-1): DSGVTQTPKHLITATGQRVTLRCSPRSGDLSVYWYQQSLDQGLQFLIQYYNGEERAKGNILERFSAQQFPDLHSELNLSSLELGDSALYFCASSVVHGGAINNEQFFGPGTRLTVL.

The chain links TRBV6-6 to TRBJ2-2; perhaps TRBD1 as D (5 bases). V was shortened by 2 bases and J by 0 bases, with 7 bases between the two germline ends. The CDR3 length is 15 residues. Per the germline V gene, CDR1 is MNHNY and CDR2 is SVGAGI (reference sequence). CDR3: CASSYLRANTGELFF. In nucleotides, the CDR3 is TGTGCCAGCAGTTACCTCAGGGCGAACACCGGGGAGCTGTTTTTT.

Only a few counts were recorded for this clone. The chain uses TRBV7-2 and TRBJ2-7, with TRBD2 matching 10 bases. J lost 5 bases, V lost 0 bases, and 7 bases had no gene match. Germline V gene lookup returns CDR1 SGHTA and CDR2 FQGNSA. The CDR3 is made up of 16 amino acids. Written as DNA, the CDR3 is TGTGCCAGCAGCTTAGCAGGTCTAGCGGGGGTTAACGAGCAGTACTTC. Its translation: CASSLAGLAGVNEQYF.

V usage is TRBV28 and J usage is TRBJ2-4; 9 nucleotides match TRBD1. V shed 4 bases and J 11 bases; nucleotides not matched to a gene: 3. The CDR3 is made up of 12 amino acids. Per the germline V gene, CDR1 is MDHEN and CDR2 is SYDVKM. The CDR3 region has the DNA TGTGCCAGCAGTTGGGACAGGGTCGTTCAGTACTTC. This gives the protein CASSWDRVVQYF.

About this clone: Additional DNA sequences in this sample encode the identical CDR3. The chain links TRBV14 to TRBJ1-1, with D hard to call. V dropped 1 base and J dropped 2 bases, with 5 bases sitting between them. Germline values: CDR1 SGHDN, CDR2 FVKESK. The CDR3 spans 13 residues. The CDR3 reads CASSQGPNTEAFF. CDR3 bases: TGTGCCAGCAGCCAAGGCCCAAACACTGAAGCTTTCTTT.

As concerns this clone: This may arise from a read error, as a much more abundant clone is one base away. Additional DNA sequences in this sample encode the identical CDR3. The V and J genes are TRBV5-4 and TRBJ2-2, with 7 positions matching TRBD1. The CDR3 runs to 15 residues. Looked up from germline, CDR1 is SGHNT and CDR2 is YYREEE (reference sequence). V lost 2 bases, J lost 0 bases, and 1 base stayed unmatched. The CDR3 sequence: CASSLTGANTGELFF. The CDR3 region has the DNA TGTGCCAGCAGCTTAACAGGGGCGAACACCGGGGAGCTGTTTTTT.

The chain has TRBV7-2 and TRBJ1-5; the match to TRBD1 covers 8 bases. Germline CDR1 SGHTA, CDR2 FQGNSA. Unmatched junction bases numbered 8, after V lost 3 bases and J lost 4 bases. The CDR3 loop spans 16 amino acids. The CDR3: CASSFLSGGLNQPQHF. The CDR3 nucleotides read TGTGCCAGCAGCTTTTTATCAGGGGGCTTAAATCAGCCCCAGCATTTT.

The chain joins TRBV2 to TRBJ2-7, with D perhaps being TRBD1 or TRBD2 (5 bases each). From germline, CDR1 is SNHLY and CDR2 FYNNEI. Trimming left V 6 bases short and J 2 bases short, with 8 bases between. CDR3 size: 12 residues. The CDR3 nucleotides read TGTGCCAGCAGCCGGGACGCCTACGAGCAGTACTTC. Translated: CASSRDAYEQYF.

This clone has just a few counts. V is TRBV4-1 and J is TRBJ2-1; TRBD1 matches at 8 bases. CDR3 length equals 17 residues. V shed 1 base, J shed 3 bases, and the junction held 8 bases outside the gene matches. Germline loops: CDR1 MGHRA, CDR2 YSYEKL. The CDR3 region has the DNA TGCGCCAGCAGCCAAGGCCGACCAGGGGGCGACTACAATGAGCAGTTCTTC. Its translation: CASSQGRPGGDYNEQFF.

As regards this clone: The same CDR3 arises from other DNA sequences in this sample as well. The rearrangement uses TRBV2 and TRBJ2-5; no firm D call. The length of the CDR3 is 11 residues. CDR1 and CDR2 from the germline V gene are SNHLY and FYNNEI. V was trimmed by 4 bases and J by 4 bases, leaving 4 bases between them. CDR3 bases: TGTGCCAGCAGTGCGTCAGAGACCCAGTACTTC. Residues: CASSASETQYF.

This chain connects TRBV6-5 to TRBJ2-7; D not certain. The germline CDR1 and CDR2 sequences are MNHEY and SVGAGI. Deletions cut 5 bases from V and 6 bases from J, with 8 bases between. CDR3 size: 11 residues. CDR3 bases: TGTGCCAGCAGTGAACTGGGCGAGCAGTACTTC. It encodes CASSELGEQYF.

The chain links TRBV15 to TRBJ2-3; D may correspond to TRBD1 or TRBD2 (6 bases each). This CDR3 spans 15 amino acids. The germline V and J ends were trimmed by 1 base and 4 bases, with 12 bases remaining between them. Germline-derived CDR1 and CDR2 are LNHNV and YYDKDF (reference sequence). CDR3 amino acids: CATSRVVGGPDTQYF. The CDR3 DNA reads as TGTGCCACCAGCAGAGTAGTTGGGGGGCCAGATACGCAGTATTTT.

This clone appeared many times. This chain links TRBV7-9 with TRBJ1-1, with D hard to call. Per the germline V gene, CDR1 is SEHNR and CDR2 is FQNEAQ (reference sequence). The CDR3 is 16 residues long. The germline V and J ends were trimmed by 6 bases and 5 bases, with 22 bases remaining between them. CDR3 in DNA: TGTGCCAGCAGAACCCCACCCGGTTTGAAGGTTACTGAAGCTTTCTTT. Protein product: CASRTPPGLKVTEAFF.

This clone has ten or more counts. This chain connects TRBV11-2 to TRBJ1-1; TRBD1 might be the D (6 bases). Germline-derived CDR1 and CDR2 are SGHAT and FQNNGV. The CDR3 covers 15 residues. Trimming shortened V by 4 bases and J by 4 bases, and 16 bases separated the two germline ends. The CDR3 loop is CASSWNRVGGTEAFF. The CDR3, as DNA: TGTGCCAGCAGCTGGAACAGGGTCGGTGGCACTGAAGCTTTCTTT.

This clone came up many times. The genes are TRBV4-1 and TRBJ2-7, with TRBD2 matching over 8 bases. The V segment lost 4 bases and the J segment 2 bases; nucleotides outside the gene matches: 4. Germline-derived CDR1 and CDR2 are MGHRA and YSYEKL. This CDR3 comprises 14 residues. The CDR3 nucleotides are TGCGCCAGCAGCCCGGGGGGGCAGGCCTACGAGCAGTACTTC. It is translated as CASSPGGQAYEQYF.

CDR3 in amino acids: CASSAATEAFF. The CDR3 bases are TGTGCCAGCAGCGCCGCTACTGAAGCTTTCTTT. The rearrangement joins TRBV9 to TRBJ1-1; D ambiguous. Trimming cost V 3 bases and J 5 bases, with 5 bases left between them. The CDR3 runs 11 residues. CDR1 SGDLS and CDR2 YYNGEE come from the germline V gene.